These T cell receptor beta chains were read from a single sample in a study of siplizumab effects on memory and regulatory T cells. Sequenced by immunoSEQ multiplex PCR; TCRdb stores in-frame clones only, minus some. The repertoire has tens of thousands of clones, approximately 84% of them found once; the top ten carry approximately 0.35%. The sample taken for sequencing was naive CD8+ T cells sorted from blood. These receptors were taken from a human donor in good health. Each CDR3 is given with its conserved first and last residue. The order of the fields is D gene, J gene, V gene, clone size, CDR3 protein, CDR3 DNA. The D gene is left open where the match is weak. Expanded clones get a size class; other rows say once, few or many, or leave the size out.

d_gene: NA; j_gene: TRBJ1-2; v_gene: TRBV7-9; abundance: once; CDR3aa: CASSGEFGASWGYGYTF; CDR3nt: TGTGCCAGCAGTGGTGAATTTGGGGCCTCGTGGGGCTATGGCTACACCTTC
d_gene: NA; j_gene: TRBJ1-1; v_gene: TRBV6-5; abundance: NA; CDR3aa: CASRGQEAFF; CDR3nt: TGTGCCAGCAGAGGACAGGAAGCTTTCTTT
d_gene: NA; j_gene: TRBJ1-2; v_gene: TRBV29-1; abundance: NA; CDR3aa: CSVVSPGFTYGYTF; CDR3nt: TGCAGCGTTGTATCCCCGGGCTTTACCTATGGCTACACCTTC
d_gene: NA; j_gene: TRBJ2-1; v_gene: TRBV2; abundance: NA; CDR3aa: CASRETNPSNKGYNEQFF; CDR3nt: TGTGCCAGCAGGGAGACCAACCCCTCGAATAAAGGCTACAATGAGCAGTTCTTC
d_gene: NA; j_gene: TRBJ2-5; v_gene: TRBV19; abundance: NA; CDR3aa: CASTPHSGGAYQETQYF; CDR3nt: TGTGCCAGTACCCCCCATAGTGGGGGGGCCTACCAAGAGACCCAGTACTTC
d_gene: TRBD1; j_gene: TRBJ1-5; v_gene: TRBV27; abundance: NA; CDR3aa: CASSPLTGSYQPQHF; CDR3nt: TGTGCCAGCAGTCCATTGACAGGGTCATATCAGCCCCAGCATTTT
d_gene: NA; j_gene: TRBJ1-1; v_gene: TRBV10-2; abundance: NA; CDR3aa: CASAMNTEAFF; CDR3nt: TGCGCCAGCGCAATGAACACTGAAGCTTTCTTT
d_gene: NA; j_gene: TRBJ1-1; v_gene: TRBV11-1; abundance: NA; CDR3aa: CASSPIGRSPDTEAFF; CDR3nt: TGTGCCAGCAGCCCCATCGGCAGATCCCCGGACACTGAAGCTTTCTTT
d_gene: TRBD2; j_gene: TRBJ2-4; v_gene: TRBV27; abundance: NA; CDR3aa: CASSPQTSGNIQYF; CDR3nt: TGTGCCAGCAGTCCCCAGACTAGCGGAAACATTCAGTACTTC
d_gene: TRBD1; j_gene: TRBJ1-5; v_gene: TRBV6-6; abundance: NA; CDR3aa: CASSRRQGVQGPQHF; CDR3nt: TGTGCCAGCAGTCGCCGACAGGGGGTACAAGGGCCCCAGCATTTT
d_gene: TRBD1; j_gene: TRBJ2-7; v_gene: TRBV4-1; abundance: NA; CDR3aa: CASSQDWTGYEQYF; CDR3nt: TGCGCCAGCAGCCAAGATTGGACAGGCTACGAGCAGTACTTC
d_gene: TRBD1; j_gene: TRBJ1-1; v_gene: TRBV5-8; abundance: NA; CDR3aa: CATDRGLVMNTEAFF; CDR3nt: TGTGCCACCGACAGGGGGCTGGTTATGAACACTGAAGCTTTCTTT
d_gene: TRBD1; j_gene: TRBJ1-1; v_gene: TRBV12-5; abundance: NA; CDR3aa: CASGLGLTGGGLNTEAFF; CDR3nt: TGTGCTAGTGGTTTGGGCTTGACAGGGGGAGGTTTGAACACTGAAGCTTTCTTT